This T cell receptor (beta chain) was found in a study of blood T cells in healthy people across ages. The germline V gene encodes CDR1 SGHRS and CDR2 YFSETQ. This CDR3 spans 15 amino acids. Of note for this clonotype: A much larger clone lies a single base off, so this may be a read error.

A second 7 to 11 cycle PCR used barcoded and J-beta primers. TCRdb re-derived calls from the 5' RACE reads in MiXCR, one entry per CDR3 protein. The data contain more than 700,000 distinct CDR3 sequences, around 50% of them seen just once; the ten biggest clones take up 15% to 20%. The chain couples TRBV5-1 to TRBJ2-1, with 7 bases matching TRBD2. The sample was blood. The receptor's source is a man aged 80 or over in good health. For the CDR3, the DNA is TGCGCCAGCAACTTGGGAGGGATCGAATACAATGAGCAGTTCTTC. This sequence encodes CASNLGGIEYNEQFF.